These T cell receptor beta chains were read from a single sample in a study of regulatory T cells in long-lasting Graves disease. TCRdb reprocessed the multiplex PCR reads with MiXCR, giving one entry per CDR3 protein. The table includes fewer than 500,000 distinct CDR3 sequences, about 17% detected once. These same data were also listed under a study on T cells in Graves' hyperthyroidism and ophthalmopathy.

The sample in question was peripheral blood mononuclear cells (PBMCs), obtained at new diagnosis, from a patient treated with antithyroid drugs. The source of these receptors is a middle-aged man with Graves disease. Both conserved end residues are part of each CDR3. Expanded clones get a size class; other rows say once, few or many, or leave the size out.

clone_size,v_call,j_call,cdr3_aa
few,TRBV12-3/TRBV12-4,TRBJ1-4,CASSLLSTNEKLFF
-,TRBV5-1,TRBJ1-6,CASSLIGSDSPLHF
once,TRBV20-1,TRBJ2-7,CSASPGTAVYEQYF
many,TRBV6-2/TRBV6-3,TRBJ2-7,CASSYSSIAYEQYF
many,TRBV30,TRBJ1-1,CAWSKGGNTEAFF
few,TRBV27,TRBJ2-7,CASSLLARFLYEQYF
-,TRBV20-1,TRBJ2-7,CSAAVRDGTYEQYF
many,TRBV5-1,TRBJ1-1,CASSLPGTGNTEAFF
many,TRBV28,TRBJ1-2,CASRHGHGRDYGYTF
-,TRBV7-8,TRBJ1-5,CASSGERGGIDNQPQHF
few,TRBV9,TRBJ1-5,CASSATGQGNQPQHF
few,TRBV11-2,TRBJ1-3,CASSPRVLIGSSGNTIYF
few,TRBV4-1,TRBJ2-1,CASSLRLPNEQFF
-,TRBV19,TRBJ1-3,CASRPGTSGNTIYF
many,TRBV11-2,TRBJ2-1,CASSLYYEQFF
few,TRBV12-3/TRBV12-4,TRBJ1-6,CASSTHHDNSPLHF
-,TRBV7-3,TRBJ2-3,CASSGTGRRTDTQYF
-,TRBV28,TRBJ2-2,CASSFSPGGDTGELFF
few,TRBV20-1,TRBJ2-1,CSARRGGGSWDEQFF
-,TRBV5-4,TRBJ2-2,CASSLGTGGAGTGELFF
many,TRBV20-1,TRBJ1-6,CSARDKGSPLHF
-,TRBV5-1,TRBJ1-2,CASSLGQGPGYGYTF
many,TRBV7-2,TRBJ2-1,CASSSWGLASPQGNEQFF
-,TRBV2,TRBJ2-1,CASQGPSGIHHEQFF
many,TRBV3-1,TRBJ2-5,CASSQDTVLSGTQYF
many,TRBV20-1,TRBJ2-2,CSARDTGATNTGELFF
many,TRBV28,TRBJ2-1,CATLPGGRDEQFF
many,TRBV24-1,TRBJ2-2,CATGGPSYTGELFF
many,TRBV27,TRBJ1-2,CASGSGYGYTF
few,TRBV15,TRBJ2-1,CATSRDLGTGGKNEQFF
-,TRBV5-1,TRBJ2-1,CAGSFGLAANEQFF
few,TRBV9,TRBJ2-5,CASTQSGAYQETQYF
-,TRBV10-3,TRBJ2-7,CAISEERGFYEQYF
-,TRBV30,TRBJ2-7,CAWSGAGGLLSYEQYF
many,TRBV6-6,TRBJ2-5,CASSYSILTSQETQYF
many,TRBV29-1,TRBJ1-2,CSVGRGAANYGYTF
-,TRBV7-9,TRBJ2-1,CASSPQGLANEQFF
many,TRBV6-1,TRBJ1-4,CASGERTGPNEKLFF
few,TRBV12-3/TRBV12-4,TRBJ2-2,CASSPMGGNTGELFF
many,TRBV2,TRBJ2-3,CASSVTPSGARDTQYF
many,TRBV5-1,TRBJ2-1,CASSLGDGEQFF
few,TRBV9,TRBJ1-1,CASSVAGDGSTEAFF
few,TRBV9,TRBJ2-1,CASSEVPSGTNNEQFF
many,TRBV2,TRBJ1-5,CASNSDTGNQPQHF
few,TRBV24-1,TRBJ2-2,CATSDPRRVGELFF
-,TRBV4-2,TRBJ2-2,CASSARDPSSTGELFF
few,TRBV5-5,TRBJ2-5,CASSLGGRGLRETQYF
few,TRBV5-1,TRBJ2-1,CASSPDRGYNEQFF
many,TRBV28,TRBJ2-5,CASSSQGLGETQYF
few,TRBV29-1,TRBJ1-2,CSVESGDRGHGYTF
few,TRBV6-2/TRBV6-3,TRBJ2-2,CASRLTSGNTGELFF
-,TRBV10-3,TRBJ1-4,CAIKGTNEKLFF
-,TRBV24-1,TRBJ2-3,CATSDYLAGDTDTQYF